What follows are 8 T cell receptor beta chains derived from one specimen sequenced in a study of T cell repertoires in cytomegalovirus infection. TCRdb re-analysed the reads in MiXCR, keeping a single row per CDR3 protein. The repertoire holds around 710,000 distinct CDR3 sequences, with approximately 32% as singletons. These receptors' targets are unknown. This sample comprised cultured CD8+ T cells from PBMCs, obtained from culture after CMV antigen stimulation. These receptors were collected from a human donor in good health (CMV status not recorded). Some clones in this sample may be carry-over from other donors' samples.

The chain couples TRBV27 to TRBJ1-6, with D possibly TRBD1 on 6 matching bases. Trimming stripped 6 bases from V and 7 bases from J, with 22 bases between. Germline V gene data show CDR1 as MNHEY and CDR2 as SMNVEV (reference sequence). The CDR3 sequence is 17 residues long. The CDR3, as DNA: TGTGCCAGCAGCCTTTCGGACAGCACCTTTTCAAATTCACCCCTCCACTTT. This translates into CASSLSDSTFSNSPLHF.

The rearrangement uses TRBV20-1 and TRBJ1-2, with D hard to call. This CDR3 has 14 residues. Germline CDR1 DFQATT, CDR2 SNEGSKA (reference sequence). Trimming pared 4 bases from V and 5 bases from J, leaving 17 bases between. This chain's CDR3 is CSAIFPDPGYGYTF. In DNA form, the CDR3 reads TGCAGTGCTATTTTCCCAGACCCCGGATATGGCTACACCTTC.

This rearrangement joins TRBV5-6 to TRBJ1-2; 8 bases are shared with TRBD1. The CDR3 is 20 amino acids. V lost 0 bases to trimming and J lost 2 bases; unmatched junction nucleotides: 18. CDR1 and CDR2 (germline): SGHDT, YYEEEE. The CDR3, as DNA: TGTGCCAGCAGCTTGGCCCCCCCCGGGCAGGGGGCGTTATACAACTATGGCTACACCTTC. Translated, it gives CASSLAPPGQGALYNYGYTF.

CDR3 bases: TGTGCCAGCAATCTCAGGGCCAACGAGCAGTACTTC. Protein: CASNLRANEQYF. V usage is TRBV5-5 and J usage is TRBJ2-7; perhaps TRBD1 as D (5 bases). Germline-derived CDR1 and CDR2 are SGHKS and YYEKEE (reference sequence). V was cut by 6 bases and J by 5 bases, with 12 bases left in between. The CDR3 contains 12 residues.

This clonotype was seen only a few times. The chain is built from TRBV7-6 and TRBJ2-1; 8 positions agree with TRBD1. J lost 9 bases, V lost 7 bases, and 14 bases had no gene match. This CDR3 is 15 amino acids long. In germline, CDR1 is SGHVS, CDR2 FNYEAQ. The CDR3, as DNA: TGTGCCAGCATCCTATCCGGACAGGGTGGGGGTGAGCAGTTCTTC. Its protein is CASILSGQGGGEQFF.

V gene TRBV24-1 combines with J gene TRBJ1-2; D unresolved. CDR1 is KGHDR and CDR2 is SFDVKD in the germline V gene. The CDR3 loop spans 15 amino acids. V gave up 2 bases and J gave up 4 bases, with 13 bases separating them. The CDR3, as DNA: TGTGCCACCAGTGATTCTGCATCCGGGAGCTATGGCTACACCTTC. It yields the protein CATSDSASGSYGYTF.

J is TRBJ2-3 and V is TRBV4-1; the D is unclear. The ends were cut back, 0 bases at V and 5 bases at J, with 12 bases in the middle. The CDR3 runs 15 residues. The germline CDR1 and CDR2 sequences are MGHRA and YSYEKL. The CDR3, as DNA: TGCGCCAGCAGCCAAGAAACTACCGTTGGAGATACGCAGTATTTT. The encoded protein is CASSQETTVGDTQYF.

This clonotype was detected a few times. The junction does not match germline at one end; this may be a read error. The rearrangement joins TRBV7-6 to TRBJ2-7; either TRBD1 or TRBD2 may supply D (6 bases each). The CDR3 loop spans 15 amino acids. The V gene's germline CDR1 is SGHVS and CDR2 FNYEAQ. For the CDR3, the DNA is TGTGCTAGCAGCTTAGGACCGGGGGCGTCCTACGAGCAGTACTTC. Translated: CASSLGPGASYEQYF.